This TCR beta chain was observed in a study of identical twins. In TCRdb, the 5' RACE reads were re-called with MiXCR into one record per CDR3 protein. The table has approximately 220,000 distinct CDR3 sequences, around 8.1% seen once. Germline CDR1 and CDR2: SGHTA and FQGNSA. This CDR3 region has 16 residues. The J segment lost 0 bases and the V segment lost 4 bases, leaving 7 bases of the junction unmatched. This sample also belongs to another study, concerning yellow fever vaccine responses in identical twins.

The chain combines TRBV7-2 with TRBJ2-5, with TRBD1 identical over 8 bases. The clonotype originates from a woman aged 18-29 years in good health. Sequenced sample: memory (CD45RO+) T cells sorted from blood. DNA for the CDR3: TGTGCCAGCAGCTCGCGACAGGGGTATGACCAAGAGACCCAGTACTTC. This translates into CASSSRQGYDQETQYF.